This TCR beta chain was identified in a study of beta chain features in type 1 diabetes. Overall study findings and caveats: TCRB CDR3 length was moderately but significantly reduced in all four CD4+ subsets of Type 1 diabetes patients. At VDJ recombination sites, type 1 diabetes patients had fewer insertions and more deleted nucleotides.

This clone has just a few counts. Its target is unknown. Blood was collected once per donor into heparin, averaging about 0.12 L. The V gene lost 0 bases and the J gene lost 0 bases, with 15 bases spanning the gap. Per the germline V gene, CDR1 is MGHRA and CDR2 is YSYEKL. The CDR3 is made up of 18 amino acids. Sequencing targeted expressed TCRB transcripts, as all isolated RNA had been reverse transcribed. Produced via immunoSEQ multiplex PCR; TCRdb's table is partial and in-frame only. The repertoire holds tens of thousands of clones, with approximately 50% as singletons. Sequencing used central memory CD4+ T cells from blood. The sequence derives from a man between 25 and 39 years old with type 1 diabetes. The V call is TRBV4-1, the J call TRBJ2-4; D not certain. CDR3 coding DNA: TGCGCCAGCAGCCAAGATGGTCGCACAGTTCTAGCCAAAAACATTCAGTACTTC. Translated: CASSQDGRTVLAKNIQYF.